The 2 T cell receptor beta chains below come from one sample, sequenced in a study of PD-1 blockade in classical Hodgkin lymphoma (dated by TCRdb to about 2020). Receptor amplification or capture employed the immunoSEQ multiplex PCR assay. As stored in TCRdb, this immuneACCESS dataset retains in-frame rearrangements with V and J assigned. A fraction of the clones does not appear; measured against another copy, unresolved V genes explain less than half of the discrepancy, and the remainder lacks a known reason. In all, the sample holds about 21,000 clones, and 60% to 80% of those were seen once. 6% to 8.5% of the sample is taken by the ten largest. Taken with the paper, the label for time point translates to: cycle 4 day 1 (C4D1), after about 6 weeks of nivolumab. Relapse after autologous stem cell transplantation had occurred in all trial patients, and cohorts A, B and C were distinguished by prior brentuximab vedotin exposure.

Sample: peripheral blood mononuclear cells (PBMCs), taken before the fourth cycle of nivolumab. These receptors were taken from a human donor with classical Hodgkin lymphoma.

The chain employs TRBV6-1 and TRBJ2-5; D ambiguous. CDR1 and CDR2 from the germline V gene are MNHNS and SASEGT. V was cut by 2 bases and J by 2 bases, with 12 bases left in between. The CDR3 totals 15 residues. CDR3 coding DNA: TGTGCCAGCAGTGAATTTGCGGAGACACAAGAGACCCAGTACTTC. Residues: CASSEFAETQETQYF.

This clone is classed as medium-sized. The rearrangement links TRBV27 to TRBJ1-1; D remains unclear. Germline CDR1 is MNHEY and CDR2 is SMNVEV (reference sequence). The germline V and J ends were trimmed by 4 bases and 1 base, with 4 bases remaining between them. CDR3 length equals 12 residues. CDR3 protein: CASSSANTEAFF. CDR3 DNA: TGTGCCAGCAGTTCCGCGAACACTGAAGCTTTCTTT.